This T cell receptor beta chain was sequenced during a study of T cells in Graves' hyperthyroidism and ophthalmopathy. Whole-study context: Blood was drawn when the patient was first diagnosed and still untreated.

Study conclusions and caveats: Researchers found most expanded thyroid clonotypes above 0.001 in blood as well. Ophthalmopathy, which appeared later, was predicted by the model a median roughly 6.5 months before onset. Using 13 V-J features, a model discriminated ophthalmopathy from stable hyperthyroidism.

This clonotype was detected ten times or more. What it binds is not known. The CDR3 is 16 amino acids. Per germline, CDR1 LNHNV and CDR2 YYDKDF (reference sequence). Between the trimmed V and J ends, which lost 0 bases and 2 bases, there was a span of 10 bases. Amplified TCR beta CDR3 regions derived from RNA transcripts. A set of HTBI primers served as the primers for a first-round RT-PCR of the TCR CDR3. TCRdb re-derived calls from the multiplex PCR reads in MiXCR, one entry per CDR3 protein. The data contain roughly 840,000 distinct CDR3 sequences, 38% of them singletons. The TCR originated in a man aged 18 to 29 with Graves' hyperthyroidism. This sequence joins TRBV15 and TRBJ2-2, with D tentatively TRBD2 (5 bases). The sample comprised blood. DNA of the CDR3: TGTGCCACCAGCAGAGACGTGGAGGATAACACCGGGGAGCTGTTTTTT. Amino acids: CATSRDVEDNTGELFF.